This entry features one T cell receptor beta chain sequence. Its target antigen remains unknown. No base quality values were provided; no much bigger clone lies one nucleotide off. Patients with autoimmune disease history or receiving systemic immunosuppression were excluded from the trial. Peripheral blood for TCR sequencing was collected from all dose cohorts at baseline, on cycle 4 day 1, and on cycle 7 day 1. Samples were obtained from an open-label, multicenter, first-in-human phase I dose-escalation trial of ivuxolimab. Adults with locally advanced or metastatic head and neck squamous cell, hepatocellular, melanoma or renal cell carcinoma were enrolled in the trial. Before TCR sequencing, CD4+ T cells and CD8+ T cells from peripheral blood were sorted into separate populations. From cysteine to phenylalanine, the CDR3 is 14 amino acids long. CDR3 DNA only is kept here, 42 bases in frame from base 1. V sheds 7 bases and J sheds 4 bases, leaving 17 bases between their ends. CDR1 is given as SGHNT and CDR2 as YYREEE, both from the germline V gene (reference sequence).

This specimen comes from a study of OX40 agonist ivuxolimab in advanced cancers. Context from the whole study: Ivuxolimab was a fully human IgG2 agonistic monoclonal antibody targeting the costimulatory receptor OX40 (CD134). Intravenous ivuxolimab was administered to patients every 2 weeks at six dose levels: 0.01, 0.1, 0.3, 1.5, 3 and 10 mg/kg. Three dose-escalation patients achieved partial responses, one with hepatocellular carcinoma and two with cutaneous melanoma. The point of sequencing TCRbeta in the periphery was to test whether ivuxolimab changed TCR sequence diversity and drove clonal T-cell expansion. In the dose-escalation cohort, more than 80% of patients were male, and the mean age was 60 years with a range of roughly 23 to 79. Patients were allowed to have had prior anti-PD-1, anti-PD-L1 or anti-CTLA-4 therapy, and roughly 40% of the dose-escalation patients had previously received checkpoint inhibitors. The paper covers the monotherapy dose-escalation part of the phase I ivuxolimab trial, which included N ≈ 54 patients. Of the approximately 53 patients in dose escalation, about 20 had hepatocellular carcinoma, about 15 had melanoma, 9 had renal cell carcinoma and 9 had head and neck cancer. The paper as a whole reports these results and caveats: At doses of 0.1 to 3.0 mg/kg, clonal expansion of both CD4+ and CD8+ T cells in blood was seen between baseline and week 6. The antigen specificity of the peripheral T cells that underwent clonal expansion was not determined. After ivuxolimab, more expanded clones were found on average in CD8+ T cells than in CD4+ T cells. In the 0.1-3.0 mg/kg groups, partial responders were among the patients with the lowest normalized peripheral clonal expansion, particularly in CD8+ T cells. Low levels of normalized T-cell clonal expansion were also shown by some nonresponding patients.

Genomic DNA was extracted from sorted cells for sequencing of the TCRbeta CDR3 region. The immunoSEQ Assay was used for sequencing of TCRbeta CDR3 regions. The table was pulled from immuneACCESS by TCRdb, which kept in-frame rearrangements only. Such tables lose some clones; where checked, under half of the loss comes from unresolved V genes, and the rest has no known cause. In this sample the table shows some 69,000 clones, approximately 91% of which occur a single time. Jointly, the top ten make up roughly 0.27% of the sample. The chain couples TRBV5-4 to TRBJ1-1; the D gene is perhaps TRBD1, on 6 matching bases. The sequences come from CD4+ or CD8+ T cells sorted from blood, collected in a trial of the OX40 agonist ivuxolimab. The sequence was obtained from an adult with an advanced solid tumor such as melanoma, head and neck, liver or kidney cancer. The nucleotide sequence is TGTGCCAGCGGGAGCGGGGGGCGAGGCACTGAAGCTTTCTTT. The encoded protein is CASGSGGRGTEAFF.